This T cell receptor beta chain was identified in a study of OX40 agonist ivuxolimab in advanced cancers. Study-wide points: The study found among the lowest clonal expansion in partial responders at 0.1-3.0 mg/kg. Some nonresponders likewise displayed low normalized T-cell clonal expansion. On average, CD8+ T cells had more expanded clones than CD4+.

As to this clone: The antigen remains unidentified.

The CDR3 spans 20 residues. Per the germline V gene, CDR1 is KGHSH and CDR2 is LQKENI. V lost 4 bases, J lost 0 bases, and 13 bases stayed unmatched. Profiled with immunoSEQ multiplex PCR; TCRdb holds only in-frame clones, not every one. The sample carries about 42,000 clones, 82% recorded once. The origin of this receptor is an adult with an advanced solid tumor such as melanoma, head and neck, liver or kidney cancer. The rearrangement joins TRBV18 to TRBJ2-2; 11 nucleotides align to TRBD2. Sequenced material: CD4+ or CD8+ T cells sorted from blood, taken in a trial of the OX40 agonist ivuxolimab. DNA for the CDR3: TGTGCCAGCTCACTAAATTCGGGGACTAGCGGAGAATCGAACACCGGGGAGCTGTTTTTT. Translating it yields CASSLNSGTSGESNTGELFF.